This TCR beta chain was recorded in a study of T-cell reconstitution after alpha-beta-depleted transplantation in children. This clonotype was seen more than once but under ten times. Unique molecular identifiers were incorporated into the prepared TCRbeta library. TCRdb reprocessed the PCR reads via MiXCR and lists one record per CDR3 protein. The table has almost 500,000 distinct CDR3 sequences, around 12% seen once. From germline, CDR1 is SGDLS and CDR2 YYNGEE. V was pared by 1 base and J by 2 bases, with 15 bases of the junction left unmatched. The CDR3 has 19 residues. The sample consisted of PBMCs from the stem cell graft donor, taken from the stem cell graft. The clonotype comes from a human donor who donated a stem cell graft to a child with combined immunodeficiency. The chain recombines TRBV9 with TRBJ1-1; 9 bases map to TRBD1. CDR3 DNA: TGTGCCAGCAGCGTACCCCCAAAGCGGGGACAGGGAGTAAACACTGAAGCTTTCTTT. As protein: CASSVPPKRGQGVNTEAFF.